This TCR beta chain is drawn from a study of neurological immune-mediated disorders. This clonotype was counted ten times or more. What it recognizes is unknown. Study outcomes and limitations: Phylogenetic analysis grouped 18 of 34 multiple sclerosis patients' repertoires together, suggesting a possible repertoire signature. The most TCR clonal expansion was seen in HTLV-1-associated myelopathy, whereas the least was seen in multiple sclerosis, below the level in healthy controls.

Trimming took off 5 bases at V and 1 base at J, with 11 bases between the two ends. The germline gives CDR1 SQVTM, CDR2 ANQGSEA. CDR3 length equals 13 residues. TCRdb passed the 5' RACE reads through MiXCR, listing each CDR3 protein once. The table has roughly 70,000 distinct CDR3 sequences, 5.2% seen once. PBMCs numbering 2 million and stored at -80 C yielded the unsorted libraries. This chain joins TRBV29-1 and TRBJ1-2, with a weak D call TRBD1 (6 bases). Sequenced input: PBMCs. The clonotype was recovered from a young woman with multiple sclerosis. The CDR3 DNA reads TGCAGCGTTAGGGACATATTTAACTATGGCTACACCTTC. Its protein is CSVRDIFNYGYTF.